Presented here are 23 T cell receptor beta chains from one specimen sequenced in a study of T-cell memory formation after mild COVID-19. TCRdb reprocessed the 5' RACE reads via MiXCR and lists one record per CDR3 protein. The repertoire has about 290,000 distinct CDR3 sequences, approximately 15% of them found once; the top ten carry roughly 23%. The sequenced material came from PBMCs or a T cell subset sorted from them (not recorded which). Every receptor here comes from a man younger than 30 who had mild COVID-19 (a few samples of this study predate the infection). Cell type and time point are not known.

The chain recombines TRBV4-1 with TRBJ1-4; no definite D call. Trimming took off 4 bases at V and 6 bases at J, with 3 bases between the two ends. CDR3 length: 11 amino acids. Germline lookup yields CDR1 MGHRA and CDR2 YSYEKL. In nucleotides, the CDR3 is TGCGCCAGCAGCCGGTATGAAAAACTGTTTTTT. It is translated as CASSRYEKLFF.

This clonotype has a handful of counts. CDR3 DNA sequence: TGTGCCAGCAGAGTCTCTGCGGCCGGGGAGCTGTTTTTT. Translating gives CASRVSAAGELFF. The chain recombines TRBV6-6 with TRBJ2-2, with no clear D. The CDR3 is 13 amino acids. CDR1 and CDR2 from the germline V gene are MNHNY and SVGAGI (reference sequence). V was trimmed by 6 bases and J by 6 bases, leaving 11 bases between them.

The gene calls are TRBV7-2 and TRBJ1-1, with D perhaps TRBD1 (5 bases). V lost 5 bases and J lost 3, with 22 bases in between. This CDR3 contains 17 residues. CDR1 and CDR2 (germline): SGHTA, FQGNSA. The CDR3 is CASSPWARTNGYTEAFF. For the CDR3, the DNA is TGTGCCAGCAGCCCGTGGGCCAGGACAAACGGGTACACTGAAGCTTTCTTT.

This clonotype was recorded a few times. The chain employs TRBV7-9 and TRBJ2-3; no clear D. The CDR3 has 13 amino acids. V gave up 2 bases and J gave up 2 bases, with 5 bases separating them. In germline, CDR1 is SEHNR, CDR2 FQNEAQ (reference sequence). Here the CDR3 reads CASSLWSTDTQYF. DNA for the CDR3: TGTGCCAGCAGCTTATGGTCCACAGATACGCAGTATTTT.

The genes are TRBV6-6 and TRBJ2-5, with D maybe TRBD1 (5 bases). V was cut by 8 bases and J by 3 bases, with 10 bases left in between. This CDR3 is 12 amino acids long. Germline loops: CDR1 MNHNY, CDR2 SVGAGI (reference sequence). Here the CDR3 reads CASVQGKETQYF. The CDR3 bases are TGTGCCAGCGTCCAGGGAAAAGAGACCCAGTACTTC.

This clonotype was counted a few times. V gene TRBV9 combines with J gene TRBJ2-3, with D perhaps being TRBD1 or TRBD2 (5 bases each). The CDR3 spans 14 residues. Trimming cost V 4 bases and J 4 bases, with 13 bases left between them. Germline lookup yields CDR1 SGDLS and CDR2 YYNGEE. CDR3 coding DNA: TGTGCCAGCAGCATGGGGACCGCGGCAGATACGCAGTATTTT. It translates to CASSMGTAADTQYF.

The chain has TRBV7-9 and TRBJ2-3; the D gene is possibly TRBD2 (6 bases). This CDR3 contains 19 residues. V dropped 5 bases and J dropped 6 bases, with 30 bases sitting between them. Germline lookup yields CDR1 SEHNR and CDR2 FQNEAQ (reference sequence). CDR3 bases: TGTGCCAGCAGCCGAGGTCGTACACAGATAATGTTACGGGGGGATACGCAGTATTTT. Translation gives CASSRGRTQIMLRGDTQYF.

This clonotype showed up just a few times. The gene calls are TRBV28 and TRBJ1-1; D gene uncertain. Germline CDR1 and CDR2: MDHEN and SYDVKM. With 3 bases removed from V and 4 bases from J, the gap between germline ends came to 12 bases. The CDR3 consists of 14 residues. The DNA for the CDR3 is TGTGCCAGCAGTTTCTTCGAACCGGGCACTGAAGCTTTCTTT. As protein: CASSFFEPGTEAFF.

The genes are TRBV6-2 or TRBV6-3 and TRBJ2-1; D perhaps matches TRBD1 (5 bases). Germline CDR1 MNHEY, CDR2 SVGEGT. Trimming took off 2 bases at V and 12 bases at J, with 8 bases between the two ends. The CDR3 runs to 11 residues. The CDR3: CASSYGQGQFF. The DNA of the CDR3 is TGTGCCAGCAGTTACGGACAAGGGCAGTTCTTC.

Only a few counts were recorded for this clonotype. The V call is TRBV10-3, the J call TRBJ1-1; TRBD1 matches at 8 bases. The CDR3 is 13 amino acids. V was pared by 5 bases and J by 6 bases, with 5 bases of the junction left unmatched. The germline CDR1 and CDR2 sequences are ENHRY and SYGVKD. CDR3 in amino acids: CAISLMTGAEAFF. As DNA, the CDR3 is TGTGCCATCAGTTTAATGACAGGGGCTGAAGCTTTCTTT.

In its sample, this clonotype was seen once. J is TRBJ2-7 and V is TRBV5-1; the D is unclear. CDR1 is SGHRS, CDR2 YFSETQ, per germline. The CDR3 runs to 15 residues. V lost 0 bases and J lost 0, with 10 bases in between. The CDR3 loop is CASSLAGQRSYEQYF. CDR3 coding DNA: TGCGCCAGCAGCTTGGCCGGGCAGCGCTCCTACGAGCAGTACTTC.

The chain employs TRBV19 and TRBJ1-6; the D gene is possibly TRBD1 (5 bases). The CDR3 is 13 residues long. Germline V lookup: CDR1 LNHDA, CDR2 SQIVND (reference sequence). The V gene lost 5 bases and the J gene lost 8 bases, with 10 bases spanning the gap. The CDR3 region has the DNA TGTGCCAGTAGTGTCAGGGTCGATTCACCCCTCCACTTT. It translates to CASSVRVDSPLHF.

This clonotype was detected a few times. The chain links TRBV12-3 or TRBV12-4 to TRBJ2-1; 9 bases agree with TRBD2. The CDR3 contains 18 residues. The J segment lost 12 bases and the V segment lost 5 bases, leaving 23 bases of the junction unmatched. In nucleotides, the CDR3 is TGTGCCAGCAGTAGGATAGCGGGGGCTCTTGCTGTAGTTGTTGTGCAGTTCTTC. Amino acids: CASSRIAGALAVVVVQFF.

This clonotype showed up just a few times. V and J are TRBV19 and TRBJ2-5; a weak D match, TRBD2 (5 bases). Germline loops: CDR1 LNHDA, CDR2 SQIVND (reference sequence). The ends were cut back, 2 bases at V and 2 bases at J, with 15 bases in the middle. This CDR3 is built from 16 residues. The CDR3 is CASSISRVRAQETQYF. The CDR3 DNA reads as TGTGCCAGTAGTATATCCCGGGTGCGGGCACAAGAGACCCAGTACTTC.

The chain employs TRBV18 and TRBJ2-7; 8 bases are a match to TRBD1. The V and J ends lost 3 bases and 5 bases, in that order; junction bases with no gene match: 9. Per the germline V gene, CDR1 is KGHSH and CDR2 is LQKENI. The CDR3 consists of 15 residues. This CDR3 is CASSPLRQGRDEQYF. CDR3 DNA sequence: TGTGCCAGCTCACCTCTGAGACAGGGGAGAGACGAGCAGTACTTC.

CDR3: CASSSGPVETQYF. The CDR3, as DNA: TGTGCCAGCAGTTCCGGGCCTGTAGAGACCCAGTACTTC. This chain connects TRBV28 to TRBJ2-5, with D hard to call. CDR1 is MDHEN and CDR2 is SYDVKM in the germline V gene. Trimming took off 4 bases at V and 4 bases at J, with 10 bases between the two ends. The CDR3 is 13 amino acids.

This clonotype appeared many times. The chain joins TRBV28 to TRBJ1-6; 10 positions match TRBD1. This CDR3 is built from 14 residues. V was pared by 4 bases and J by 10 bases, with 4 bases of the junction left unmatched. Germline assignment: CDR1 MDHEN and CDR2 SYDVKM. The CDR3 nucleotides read TGTGCCAGCAGTTCGGACAGGGGGAGGTCACCCCTCCACTTT. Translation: CASSSDRGRSPLHF. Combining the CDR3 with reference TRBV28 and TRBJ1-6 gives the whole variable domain DVKVTQSSRYLVKRTGEKVFLECVQDMDHENMFWYRQDPGLGLRLIYFSYDVKMKEKGDIPEGYSVSREKKERFSLILESASTNQTSMYLCASSSDRGRSPLHFGNGTRLTVT.

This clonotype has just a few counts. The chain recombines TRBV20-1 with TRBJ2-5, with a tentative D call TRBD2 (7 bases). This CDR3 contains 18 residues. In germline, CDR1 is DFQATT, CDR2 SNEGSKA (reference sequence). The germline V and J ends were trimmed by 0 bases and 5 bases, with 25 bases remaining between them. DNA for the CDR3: TGCAGTGCTAGAGATCTGGCGGGGGCTCGGGGGCGCGGGGAGACCCAGTACTTC. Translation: CSARDLAGARGRGETQYF.

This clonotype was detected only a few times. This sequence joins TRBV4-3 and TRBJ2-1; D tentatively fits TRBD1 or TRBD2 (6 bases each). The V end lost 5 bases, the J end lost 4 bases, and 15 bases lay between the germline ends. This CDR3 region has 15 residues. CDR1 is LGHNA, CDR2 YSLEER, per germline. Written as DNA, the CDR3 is TGCGCCAGCAGCTCGAGGGCGGGGACATACAATGAGCAGTTCTTC. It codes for CASSSRAGTYNEQFF.

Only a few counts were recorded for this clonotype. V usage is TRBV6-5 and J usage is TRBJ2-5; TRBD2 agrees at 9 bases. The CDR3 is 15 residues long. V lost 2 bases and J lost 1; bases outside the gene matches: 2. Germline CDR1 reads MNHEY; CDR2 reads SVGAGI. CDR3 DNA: TGTGCCAGCAGTTACCTAGCGGGGAGCCAAGAGACCCAGTACTTC. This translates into CASSYLAGSQETQYF.

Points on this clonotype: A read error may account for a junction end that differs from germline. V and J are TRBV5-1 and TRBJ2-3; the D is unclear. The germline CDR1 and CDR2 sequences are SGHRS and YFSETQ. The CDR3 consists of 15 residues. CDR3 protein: CSSSFGIIGTDTQYF. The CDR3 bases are TGCTCCAGCAGCTTCGGAATTATAGGCACAGATACGCAGTATTTT.

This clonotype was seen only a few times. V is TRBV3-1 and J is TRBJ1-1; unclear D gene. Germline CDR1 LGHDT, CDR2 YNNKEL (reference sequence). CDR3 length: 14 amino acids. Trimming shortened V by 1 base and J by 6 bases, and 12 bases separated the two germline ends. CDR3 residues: CASSQVPREAEAFF. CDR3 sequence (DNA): TGTGCCAGCAGCCAAGTCCCTCGTGAGGCTGAAGCTTTCTTT. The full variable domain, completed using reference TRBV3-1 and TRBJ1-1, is DTAVSQTPKYLVTQMGNDKSIKCEQNLGHDTMYWYKQDSKKFLKIMFSYNNKELIINETVPNRFSPKSPDKAHLNLHINSLELGDSAVYFCASSQVPREAEAFFGQGTRLTVV.

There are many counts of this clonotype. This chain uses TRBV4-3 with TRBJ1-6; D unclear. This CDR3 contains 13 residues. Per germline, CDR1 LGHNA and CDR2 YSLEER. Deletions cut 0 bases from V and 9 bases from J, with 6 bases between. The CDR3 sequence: CASSQDLFSPLHF. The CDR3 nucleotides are TGCGCCAGCAGCCAAGATCTATTTTCACCCCTCCACTTT.